One T cell receptor beta chain is described in this entry. The data were obtained in a study of chemoradiotherapy in HPV16-positive cancers. V was cut by 6 bases and J by 4 bases, with 15 bases left in between. Germline V gene sequence: CDR1 WNHNN, CDR2 SYGVQD (reference sequence). The CDR3 loop spans 14 amino acids. This table comes from immunoSEQ multiplex PCR, and its TCRdb copy is limited to in-frame clones, with some not included. Here the sample spans about 17,000 clones, 90% being singletons. The specimen comprised blood, sampled from a patient who underwent chemoradiotherapy. V and J are TRBV10-1 and TRBJ1-2; perhaps TRBD1 as D (6 bases). The clonotype was recovered from a human donor with HPV-associated anogenital cancer. The CDR3 spells CASSEGGRSYGYTF. CDR3 nucleotide sequence: TGCGCCAGCAGCGAGGGGGGACGCAGCTATGGCTACACCTTC.